This TCR beta chain comes out of a study of T cell changes during pregnancy in multiple sclerosis. CDR1 and CDR2 from the germline V gene are SNHLY and FYNNEI. Trimming stripped 8 bases from V and 3 bases from J, with 23 bases between. This CDR3 is 16 amino acids long. Sequencing used immunoSEQ multiplex PCR; TCRdb keeps in-frame clones, though not all of them. The table lists about 110,000 clones, around 90% of them singletons. The receptor was isolated from a female donor with multiple sclerosis, enrolled in a pregnancy study. Sample: peripheral blood, taken after pregnancy. The chain couples TRBV2 to TRBJ2-7, with TRBD2 as a possible D gene (5 bases). This chain's CDR3 is CASLEEPTFTDYEQYF. In nucleotides, the CDR3 is TGTGCCAGCTTGGAGGAACCAACCTTTACGGACTACGAGCAGTACTTC.